A single sample gave rise to the 7 T cell receptor beta chains below, sequenced in a study of blood T cells in healthy people across ages. It was with a sample-barcoded 5' primer and a J-beta primer mix that a second PCR of about 6 to 11 cycles was run. TCRdb recomputed calls from the 5' RACE reads with MiXCR, one row per CDR3 protein. The data contain roughly 2 million distinct CDR3 sequences, about 50% of them singletons. Sequencing was performed on blood. The receptors were sampled from a woman aged 35 to 49 in good health.

The chain uses TRBV19 and TRBJ1-6; the D gene is possibly TRBD1 (6 bases). The CDR3 spans 16 residues. Trimming removed 3 bases from V and 0 bases from J, with 9 bases in between. The germline V gene has CDR1 LNHDA and CDR2 SQIVND (reference sequence). The CDR3 loop reads CASSMAGDSYNSPLHF. CDR3 nucleotide sequence: TGTGCCAGTAGTATGGCAGGGGACTCCTATAATTCACCCCTCCACTTT.

The chain joins TRBV20-1 to TRBJ2-1, with D maybe TRBD2 (6 bases). The CDR3 loop spans 13 amino acids. Germline CDR1 reads DFQATT; CDR2 reads SNEGSKA (reference sequence). Trimming took 3 bases from V and 9 from J, leaving 15 bases between them. The DNA for the CDR3 is TGCAGTGCTAGTGTCGGGGGTTATAGTGAGCAGTTCTTC. Protein product: CSASVGGYSEQFF.

Only a few counts were recorded for this clonotype. The rearrangement uses TRBV12-3 or TRBV12-4 and TRBJ1-5, with D perhaps TRBD1 (5 bases). This CDR3 has 15 residues. V shed 6 bases and J shed 0 bases, with 12 bases lying between them. The CDR3 sequence: CASSPQGDSNQPQHF. CDR3 coding DNA: TGTGCCAGCAGCCCCCAGGGAGATAGCAATCAGCCCCAGCATTTT.

The rearrangement joins TRBV5-1 to TRBJ1-1, with D hard to call. The CDR3 loop spans 15 amino acids. CDR1 is SGHRS and CDR2 is YFSETQ in the germline V gene. The ends were cut back, 0 bases at V and 1 base at J, with 10 bases in the middle. The CDR3 nucleotides read TGCGCCAGCAGCTTGGCCGCAGAAGCGAACACTGAAGCTTTCTTT. Amino acid sequence: CASSLAAEANTEAFF. Full variable domain (outside the CDR3, taken from reference TRBV5-1 and TRBJ1-1): KAGVTQTPRYLIKTRGQQVTLSCSPISGHRSVSWYQQTPGQGLQFLFEYFSETQRNKGNFPGRFSGRQFSNSRSEMNVSTLELGDSALYLCASSLAAEANTEAFFGQGTRLTVV.

This clonotype was counted only a few times. This chain joins TRBV20-1 and TRBJ2-3; D is possibly TRBD2 (5 bases). Trimming stripped 6 bases from V and 7 bases from J, with 14 bases between. The CDR3 spans 12 residues. Germline V gene data show CDR1 as DFQATT and CDR2 as SNEGSKA (reference sequence). The CDR3 region is CSARTGRNTQYF. The CDR3 DNA reads as TGCAGTGCGAGGACTGGTAGGAATACGCAGTATTTT.

This clonotype showed up just once. The chain recombines TRBV4-3 with TRBJ2-2, with 7 bases aligning to TRBD1. Germline values: CDR1 LGHNA, CDR2 YSLEER. J gave up 4 bases and V 0 bases, and 8 bases lay outside the gene matches. This CDR3 has 17 amino acids. CDR3 coding DNA: TGCGCCAGCAGCCAAGATCCCGAGACAGGGCTCACCGGGGAGCTGTTTTTT. It encodes CASSQDPETGLTGELFF.

This clonotype occurred a few times. The genes are TRBV29-1 and TRBJ2-1; D is unresolved. The CDR3 covers 15 residues. The germline V and J ends were trimmed by 3 bases and 0 bases, with 12 bases remaining between them. Germline V gene lookup returns CDR1 SQVTM and CDR2 ANQGSEA. CDR3 residues: CSVDWGTSSYNEQFF. In DNA, the CDR3 is TGCAGCGTTGATTGGGGTACGAGCTCCTACAATGAGCAGTTCTTC.